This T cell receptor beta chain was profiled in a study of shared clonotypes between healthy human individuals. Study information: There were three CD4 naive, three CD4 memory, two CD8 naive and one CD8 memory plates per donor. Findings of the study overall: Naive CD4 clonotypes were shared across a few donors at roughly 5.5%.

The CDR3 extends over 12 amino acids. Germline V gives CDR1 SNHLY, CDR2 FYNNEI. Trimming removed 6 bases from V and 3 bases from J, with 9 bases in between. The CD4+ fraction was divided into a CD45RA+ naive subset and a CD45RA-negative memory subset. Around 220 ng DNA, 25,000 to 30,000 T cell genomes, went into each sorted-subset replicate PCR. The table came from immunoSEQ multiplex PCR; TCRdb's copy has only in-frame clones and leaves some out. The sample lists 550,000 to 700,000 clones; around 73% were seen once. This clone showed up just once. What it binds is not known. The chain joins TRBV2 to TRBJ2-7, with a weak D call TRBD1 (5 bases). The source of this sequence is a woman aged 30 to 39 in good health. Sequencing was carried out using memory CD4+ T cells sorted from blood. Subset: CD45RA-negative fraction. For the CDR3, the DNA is TGTGCCAGCAGGAACCAGGGCTACGAGCAGTACTTC. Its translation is CASRNQGYEQYF.